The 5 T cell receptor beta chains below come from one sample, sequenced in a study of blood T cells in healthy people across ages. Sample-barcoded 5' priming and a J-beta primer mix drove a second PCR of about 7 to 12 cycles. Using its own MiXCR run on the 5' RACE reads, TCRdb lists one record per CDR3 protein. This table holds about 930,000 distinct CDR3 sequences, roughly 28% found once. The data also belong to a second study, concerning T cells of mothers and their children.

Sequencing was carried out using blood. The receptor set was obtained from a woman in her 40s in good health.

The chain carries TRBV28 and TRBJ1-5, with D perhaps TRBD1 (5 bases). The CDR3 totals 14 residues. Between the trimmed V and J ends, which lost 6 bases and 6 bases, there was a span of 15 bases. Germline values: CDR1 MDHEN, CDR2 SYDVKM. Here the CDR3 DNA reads TGTGCCAGCAGGAAACGGGCCGGGGGTCAGCCCCAGCATTTT. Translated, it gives CASRKRAGGQPQHF.

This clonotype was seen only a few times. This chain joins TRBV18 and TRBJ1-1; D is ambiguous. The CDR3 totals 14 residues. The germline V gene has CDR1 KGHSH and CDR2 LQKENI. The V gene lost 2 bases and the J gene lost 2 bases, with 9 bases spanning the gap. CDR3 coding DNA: TGTGCCAGCTCACCAAGTAACCGAAACACTGAAGCTTTCTTT. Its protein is CASSPSNRNTEAFF. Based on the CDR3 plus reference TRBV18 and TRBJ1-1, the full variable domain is NAGVMQNPRHLVRRRGQEARLRCSPMKGHSHVYWYRQLPEEGLKFMVYLQKENIIDESGMPKERFSAEFPKEGPSILRIQQVVRGDSAAYFCASSPSNRNTEAFFGQGTRLTVV.

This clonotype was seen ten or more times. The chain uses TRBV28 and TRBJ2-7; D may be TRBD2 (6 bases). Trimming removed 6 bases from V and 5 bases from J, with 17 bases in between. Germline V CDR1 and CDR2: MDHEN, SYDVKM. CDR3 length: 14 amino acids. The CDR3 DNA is TGTGCCAGCAGGGTTTTCGGGGGTAGTGACGAGCAGTACTTC. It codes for CASRVFGGSDEQYF.

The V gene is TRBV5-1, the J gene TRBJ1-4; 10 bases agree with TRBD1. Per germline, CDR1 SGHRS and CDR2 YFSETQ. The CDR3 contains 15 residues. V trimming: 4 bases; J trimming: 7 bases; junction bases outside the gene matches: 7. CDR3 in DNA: TGCGCCAGCAGCCTTCTGGGGGACAGGGGTGAAAAACTGTTTTTT. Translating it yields CASSLLGDRGEKLFF. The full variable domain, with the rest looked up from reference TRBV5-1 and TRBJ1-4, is KAGVTQTPRYLIKTRGQQVTLSCSPISGHRSVSWYQQTPGQGLQFLFEYFSETQRNKGNFPGRFSGRQFSNSRSEMNVSTLELGDSALYLCASSLLGDRGEKLFFGSGTQLSVL.

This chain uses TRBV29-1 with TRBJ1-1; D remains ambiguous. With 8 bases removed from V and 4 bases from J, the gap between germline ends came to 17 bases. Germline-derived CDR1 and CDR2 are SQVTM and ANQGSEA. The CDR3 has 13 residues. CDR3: CSSRVSRGTEAFF. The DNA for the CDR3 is TGCAGCTCCCGTGTTTCGCGGGGCACTGAAGCTTTCTTT.